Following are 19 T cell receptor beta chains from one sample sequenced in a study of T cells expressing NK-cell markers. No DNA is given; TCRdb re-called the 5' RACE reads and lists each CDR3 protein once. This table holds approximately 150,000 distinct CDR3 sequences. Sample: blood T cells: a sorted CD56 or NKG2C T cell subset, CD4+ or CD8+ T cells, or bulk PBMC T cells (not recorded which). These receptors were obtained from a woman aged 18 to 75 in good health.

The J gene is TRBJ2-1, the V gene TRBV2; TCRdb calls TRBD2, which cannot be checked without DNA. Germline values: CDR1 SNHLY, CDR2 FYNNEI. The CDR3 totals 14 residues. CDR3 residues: CASRERSARNEQFF.

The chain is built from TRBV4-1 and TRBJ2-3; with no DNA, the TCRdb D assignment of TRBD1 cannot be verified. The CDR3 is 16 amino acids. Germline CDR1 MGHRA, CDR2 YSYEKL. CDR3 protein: CASSIWDSQGEDTQYF.

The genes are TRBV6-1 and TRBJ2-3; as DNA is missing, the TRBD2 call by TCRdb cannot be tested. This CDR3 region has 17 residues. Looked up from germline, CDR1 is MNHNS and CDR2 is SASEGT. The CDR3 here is CASSPRRGSGGPDTQYF.

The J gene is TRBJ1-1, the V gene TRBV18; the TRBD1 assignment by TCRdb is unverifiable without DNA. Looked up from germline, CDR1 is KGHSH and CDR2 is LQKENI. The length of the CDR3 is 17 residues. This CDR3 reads CASSRFAQGGMNTEAFF.

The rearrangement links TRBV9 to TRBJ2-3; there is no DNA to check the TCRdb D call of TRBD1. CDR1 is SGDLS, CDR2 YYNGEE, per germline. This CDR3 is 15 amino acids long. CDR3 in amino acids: CASSRLGPSTDTQYF.

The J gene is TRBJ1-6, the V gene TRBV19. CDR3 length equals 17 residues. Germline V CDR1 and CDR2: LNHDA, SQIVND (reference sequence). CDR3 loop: CASRSNPLGRENSPLHF.

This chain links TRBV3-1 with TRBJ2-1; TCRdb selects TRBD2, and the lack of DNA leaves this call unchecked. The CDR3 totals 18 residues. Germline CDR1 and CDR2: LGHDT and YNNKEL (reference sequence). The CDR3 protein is CASSQGSGGARKSNEQFF.

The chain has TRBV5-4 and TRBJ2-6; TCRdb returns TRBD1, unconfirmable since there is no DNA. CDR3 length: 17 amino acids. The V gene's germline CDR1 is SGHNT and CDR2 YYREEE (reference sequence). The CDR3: CASSPWDSSSGANVLTF.

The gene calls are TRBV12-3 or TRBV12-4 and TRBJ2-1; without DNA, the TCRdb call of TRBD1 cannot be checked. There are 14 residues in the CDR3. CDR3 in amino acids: CASSPGQRYNEQFF.

The CDR3 region is CASSVGVGGPGEQYF. This chain joins TRBV9 and TRBJ2-7; the TRBD2 assignment by TCRdb is unverifiable without DNA. The length of the CDR3 is 15 residues. Per the germline V gene, CDR1 is SGDLS and CDR2 is YYNGEE. Full variable domain (remainder filled in from reference TRBV9 and TRBJ2-7): DSGVTQTPKHLITATGQRVTLRCSPRSGDLSVYWYQQSLDQGLQFLIQYYNGEERAKGNILERFSAQQFPDLHSELNLSSLELGDSALYFCASSVGVGGPGEQYFGPGTRLTVT.

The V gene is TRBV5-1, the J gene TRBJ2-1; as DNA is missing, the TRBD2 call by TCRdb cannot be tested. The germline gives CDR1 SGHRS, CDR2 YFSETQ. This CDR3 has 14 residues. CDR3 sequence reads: CASSLTSGDSEQFF.

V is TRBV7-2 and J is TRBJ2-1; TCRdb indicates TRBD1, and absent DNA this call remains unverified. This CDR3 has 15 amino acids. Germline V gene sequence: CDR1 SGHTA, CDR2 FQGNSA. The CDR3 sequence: CASSLVGNVYNEQFF. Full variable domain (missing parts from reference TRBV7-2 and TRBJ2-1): GAGVSQSPSNKVTEKGKDVELRCDPISGHTALYWYRQSLGQGLEFLIYFQGNSAPDKSGLPSDRFSAERTGGSVSTLTIQRTQQEDSAVYLCASSLVGNVYNEQFFGPGTRLTVL.

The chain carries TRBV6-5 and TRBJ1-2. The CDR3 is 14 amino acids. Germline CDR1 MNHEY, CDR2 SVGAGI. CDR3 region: CASSYQETNYGYTF.

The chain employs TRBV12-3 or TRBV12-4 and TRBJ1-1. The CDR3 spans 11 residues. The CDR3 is CASSLFTEAFF.

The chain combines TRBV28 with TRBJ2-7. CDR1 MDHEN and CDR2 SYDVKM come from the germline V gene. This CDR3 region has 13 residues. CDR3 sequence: CASSEQTNYEQYF. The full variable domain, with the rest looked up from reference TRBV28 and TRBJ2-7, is DVKVTQSSRYLVKRTGEKVFLECVQDMDHENMFWYRQDPGLGLRLIYFSYDVKMKEKGDIPEGYSVSREKKERFSLILESASTNQTSMYLCASSEQTNYEQYFGPGTRLTVT.

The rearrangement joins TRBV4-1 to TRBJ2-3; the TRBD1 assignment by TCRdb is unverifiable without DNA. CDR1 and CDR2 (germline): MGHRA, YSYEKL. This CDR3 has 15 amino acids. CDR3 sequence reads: CASRLHGAVTDTQYF.

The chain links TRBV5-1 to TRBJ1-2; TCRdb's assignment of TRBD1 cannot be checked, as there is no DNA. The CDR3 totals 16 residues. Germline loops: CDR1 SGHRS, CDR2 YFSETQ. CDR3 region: CASSLEGALFPSGYTF.

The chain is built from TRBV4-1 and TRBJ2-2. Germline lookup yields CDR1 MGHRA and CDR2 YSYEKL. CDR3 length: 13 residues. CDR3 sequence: CASSLRTAGELFF.

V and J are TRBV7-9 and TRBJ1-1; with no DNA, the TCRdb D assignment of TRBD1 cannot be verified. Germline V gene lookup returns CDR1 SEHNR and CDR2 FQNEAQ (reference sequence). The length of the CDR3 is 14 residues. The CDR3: CASSPRDRETEAFF.